The 18 T cell receptor beta chains below all came from one sample that was sequenced in a study of blood T cell repertoires in COVID-19. This table comes from immunoSEQ multiplex PCR, and its TCRdb copy is limited to in-frame clones, with some not included. The data show a few hundred thousand clones, with about 88% seen just once and 12% held by the top ten. Sequencing used peripheral blood. The receptors were sampled from a woman aged 60-75 years with acute or convalescent COVID-19.

The chain couples TRBV6-2 or TRBV6-3 to TRBJ1-1; D ambiguous. V dropped 2 bases and J dropped 1 base, with 5 bases sitting between them. Germline-derived CDR1 and CDR2 are MNHEY and SVGEGT. The CDR3 contains 13 residues. In nucleotides, the CDR3 is TGTGCCAGCAGTTACGGCCAGAACACTGAAGCTTTCTTT. Translated, it gives CASSYGQNTEAFF.

This clone was observed a few times. V and J are TRBV30 and TRBJ2-3; D is perhaps TRBD1 (5 bases). Trimming left V 1 base short and J 0 bases short, with 8 bases between. The germline CDR1 and CDR2 sequences are GTSNPN and SVGIG (reference sequence). CDR3 length: 14 amino acids. The DNA of the CDR3 is TGTGCCTGGAGTGCGGACACTAGCACAGATACGCAGTATTTT. Translated: CAWSADTSTDTQYF. The full variable domain, completed using reference TRBV30 and TRBJ2-3, is SQTIHQWPATLVQPVGSPLSLECTVEGTSNPNLYWYRQAAGRGLQLLFYSVGIGQISSEVPQNLSASRPQDRQFILSSKKLLLSDSGFYLCAWSADTSTDTQYFGPGTRLTVL.

The chain combines TRBV5-1 with TRBJ2-3; D perhaps matches TRBD2 (6 bases). Trimming removed 4 bases from V and 6 bases from J, with 15 bases in between. Germline V gene lookup returns CDR1 SGHRS and CDR2 YFSETQ. The CDR3 covers 14 residues. CDR3 residues: CASSPFPGEDTQYF. Written as DNA, the CDR3 is TGCGCCAGCAGCCCCTTTCCGGGAGAGGATACGCAGTATTTT.

This chain links TRBV4-1 with TRBJ1-1, with D uncertain. The CDR3 runs 14 residues. The germline CDR1 and CDR2 sequences are MGHRA and YSYEKL. Between the trimmed V and J ends, which lost 0 bases and 5 bases, there was a span of 10 bases. CDR3: CASSQEWGATEAFF. The CDR3 DNA reads TGCGCCAGCAGCCAAGAGTGGGGAGCTACTGAAGCTTTCTTT.

The chain employs TRBV11-3 and TRBJ2-2; D might be TRBD1 (5 bases). V lost 8 bases and J 4 bases, leaving 11 bases between the germline ends. Looked up from germline, CDR1 is SGHNT and CDR2 is YENEEA. This CDR3 is built from 13 residues. The CDR3 is CASESRATGELFF. CDR3 DNA sequence: TGTGCCAGCGAATCCAGGGCCACCGGGGAGCTGTTTTTT.

The chain uses TRBV2 and TRBJ2-5, with 7 bases matching TRBD2. V was clipped by 8 bases and J by 10 bases; unmatched bases: 7. This CDR3 comprises 11 residues. CDR1 SNHLY and CDR2 FYNNEI come from the germline V gene. DNA for the CDR3: TGTGCCAGCTTCGGGACTACGTTCCAGTACTTC. Translating it yields CASFGTTFQYF.

The rearrangement joins TRBV5-1 to TRBJ2-7; a possible D gene is TRBD1 (5 bases). V was trimmed by 4 bases and J by 2 bases, leaving 13 bases between them. This CDR3 comprises 14 residues. In germline, CDR1 is SGHRS, CDR2 YFSETQ. Written as DNA, the CDR3 is TGCGCCAGCAGCCCCCCGGACACCCCCTACGAGCAGTACTTC. Translating gives CASSPPDTPYEQYF.

The rearrangement uses TRBV12-3 or TRBV12-4 and TRBJ2-4; maybe TRBD2 (5 bases). Between the trimmed V and J ends, which lost 3 bases and 7 bases, there was a span of 10 bases. This CDR3 has 13 amino acids. The CDR3: CASSFSVENIQYF. For the CDR3, the DNA is TGTGCCAGCAGTTTTAGCGTTGAGAACATTCAGTACTTC.

J is TRBJ2-2 and V is TRBV7-2; D is possibly TRBD2 (5 bases). This CDR3 spans 15 amino acids. In germline, CDR1 is SGHTA, CDR2 FQGNSA. Trimming removed 1 base from V and 3 bases from J, with 9 bases in between. The CDR3 nucleotides are TGTGCCAGCAGCTTAGGAGGGAGTTACACCGGGGAGCTGTTTTTT. Encoded protein: CASSLGGSYTGELFF.

V usage is TRBV6-2 or TRBV6-3 and J usage is TRBJ2-5; D uncertain. The CDR3 covers 12 residues. Germline CDR1 MNHEY, CDR2 SVGEGT. V shed 6 bases and J shed 5 bases, with 10 bases lying between them. The CDR3 DNA reads TGTGCCAGCAGCAAAACCCGGGAGACCCAGTACTTC. It yields the protein CASSKTRETQYF.

The V call is TRBV5-1, the J call TRBJ2-2; TRBD1 agrees at 7 bases. V shed 4 bases and J 1 base; nucleotides not matched to a gene: 4. Germline V gene lookup returns CDR1 SGHRS and CDR2 YFSETQ. The CDR3 extends over 15 amino acids. CDR3 nucleotides: TGCGCCAGCAGCCTGGGACAGCGGAACACCGGGGAGCTGTTTTTT. Protein product: CASSLGQRNTGELFF. Complete variable domain (other parts from reference TRBV5-1 and TRBJ2-2): KAGVTQTPRYLIKTRGQQVTLSCSPISGHRSVSWYQQTPGQGLQFLFEYFSETQRNKGNFPGRFSGRQFSNSRSEMNVSTLELGDSALYLCASSLGQRNTGELFFGEGSRLTVL.

For the CDR3, the DNA is TGCGCCAGCAGCCGCGAGAGGGGGTTGGGCAATCAGCCCCAGCATTTT. This translates into CASSRERGLGNQPQHF. This rearrangement joins TRBV4-1 to TRBJ1-5; D possibly corresponds to TRBD1 (6 bases). V lost 4 bases, J lost 2 bases, and 15 bases lay in between. Germline V gives CDR1 MGHRA, CDR2 YSYEKL. CDR3 length equals 16 residues.

This clone was observed once. This chain links TRBV11-2 with TRBJ1-4; unclear D gene. Germline CDR1 and CDR2: SGHAT and FQNNGV. The CDR3 contains 13 residues. Between the trimmed V and J ends, which lost 1 base and 6 bases, there was a span of 6 bases. The CDR3 nucleotides are TGTGCCAGCAGCTTAGGGCGGGATGAAAAACTGTTTTTT. Amino acids: CASSLGRDEKLFF.

CDR3 in amino acids: CASSGPLSGGSGELFF. CDR3 nucleotides: TGTGCCAGCAGTGGTCCCTTGTCGGGGGGCAGCGGGGAGCTGTTTTTT. The gene calls are TRBV25-1 and TRBJ2-2; perhaps TRBD2 as D (7 bases). The CDR3 spans 16 residues. V dropped 4 bases and J dropped 7 bases, with 19 bases sitting between them. Per the germline V gene, CDR1 is MGHDK and CDR2 is SYGVNS.

The chain combines TRBV19 with TRBJ2-3; 7 nucleotides align to TRBD2. Germline CDR1 LNHDA, CDR2 SQIVND (reference sequence). V shed 7 bases, J shed 2 bases, and the junction held 6 bases outside the gene matches. The CDR3 has 14 amino acids. The CDR3 here is CASTPGGITDTQYF. As DNA, the CDR3 is TGTGCCAGTACCCCGGGGGGAATCACAGATACGCAGTATTTT.

Turning to this clone: Different DNA sequences within this sample yield the same CDR3. J is TRBJ1-2 and V is TRBV5-5; 7 positions match TRBD1. The germline V gene has CDR1 SGHKS and CDR2 YYEKEE (reference sequence). This CDR3 is built from 13 residues. J was trimmed by 4 bases and V by 4 bases; bases with no gene match: 4. The CDR3 DNA sequence: TGTGCCAGCAGCCCGGACAGGTTCTATGGCTACACCTTC. As protein: CASSPDRFYGYTF.

The V gene is TRBV4-3, the J gene TRBJ2-3, with 9 positions matching TRBD1. Germline V gene data show CDR1 as LGHNA and CDR2 as YSLEER. The CDR3 length is 15 residues. V gave up 1 base and J gave up 6 bases; unmatched junction bases: 5. The DNA for the CDR3 is TGCGCCAGCAGCCAAGTAACAGGGGGCTTGGATACGCAGTATTTT. The encoded protein is CASSQVTGGLDTQYF.

This clone was detected only a few times. This sequence joins TRBV27 and TRBJ1-1, with a possible D match to TRBD1 (6 bases). The CDR3 has 14 amino acids. Trimming took off 3 bases at V and 1 base at J, with 9 bases between the two ends. Germline-derived CDR1 and CDR2 are MNHEY and SMNVEV (reference sequence). The CDR3 reads CASSFQGSNTEAFF. The CDR3 coding sequence is TGTGCCAGCAGTTTTCAGGGGTCGAACACTGAAGCTTTCTTT.